This T cell receptor (beta chain) derives from a study of blood T cell repertoires in COVID-19. The germline V gene encodes CDR1 MNHEY and CDR2 SVGEGT. This CDR3 comprises 17 residues. Trimming left V 2 bases short and J 7 bases short, with 23 bases between. Data came from immunoSEQ multiplex PCR; TCRdb stores just in-frame clones and leaves some out. The sample consists of more than 85,000 clones, roughly 85% of them appearing once. The genes are TRBV6-2 or TRBV6-3 and TRBJ1-2; D perhaps matches TRBD1 (5 bases). Sequencing input: peripheral blood. The sequence derives from a man in his 70s with acute or convalescent COVID-19. CDR3 nucleotide sequence: TGTGCCAGCAGTTACGGACGACAGACTCATCTCCTCGCTGGCTACACCTTC. Amino acids: CASSYGRQTHLLAGYTF.